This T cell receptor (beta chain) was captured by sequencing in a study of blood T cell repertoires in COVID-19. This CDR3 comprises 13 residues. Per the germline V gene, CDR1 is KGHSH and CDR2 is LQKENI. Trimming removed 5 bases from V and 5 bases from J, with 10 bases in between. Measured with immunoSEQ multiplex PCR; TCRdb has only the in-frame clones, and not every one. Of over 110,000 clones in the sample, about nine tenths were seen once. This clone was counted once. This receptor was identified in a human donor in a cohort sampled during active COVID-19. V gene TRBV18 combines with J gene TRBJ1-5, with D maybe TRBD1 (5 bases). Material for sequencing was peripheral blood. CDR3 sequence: CASSGGADQPQHF. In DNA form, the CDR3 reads TGTGCCAGCTCAGGCGGGGCAGATCAGCCCCAGCATTTT.